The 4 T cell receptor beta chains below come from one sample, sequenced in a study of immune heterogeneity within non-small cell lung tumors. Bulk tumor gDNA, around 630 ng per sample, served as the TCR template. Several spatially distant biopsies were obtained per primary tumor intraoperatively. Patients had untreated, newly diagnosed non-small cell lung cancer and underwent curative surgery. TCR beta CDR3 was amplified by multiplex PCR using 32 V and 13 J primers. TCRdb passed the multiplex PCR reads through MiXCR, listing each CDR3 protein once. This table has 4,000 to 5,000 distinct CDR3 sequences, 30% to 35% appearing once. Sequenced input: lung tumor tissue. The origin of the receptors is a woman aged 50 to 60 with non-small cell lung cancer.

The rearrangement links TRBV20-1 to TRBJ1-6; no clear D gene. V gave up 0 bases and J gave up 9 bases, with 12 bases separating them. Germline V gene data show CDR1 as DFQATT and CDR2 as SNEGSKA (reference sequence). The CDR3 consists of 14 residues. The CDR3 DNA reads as TGCAGTGCTAGAGAGTCACTTAGTGGTTCACCCCTCCACTTT. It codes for CSARESLSGSPLHF.

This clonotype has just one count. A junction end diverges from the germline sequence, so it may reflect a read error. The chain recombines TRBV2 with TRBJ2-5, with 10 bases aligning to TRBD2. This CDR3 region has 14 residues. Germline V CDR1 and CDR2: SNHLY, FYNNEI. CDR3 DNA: TGTGCCAGCGAAAGCGGGGGGGGGCTTGAGACCAAGTACTTC. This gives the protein CASESGGGLETKYF.

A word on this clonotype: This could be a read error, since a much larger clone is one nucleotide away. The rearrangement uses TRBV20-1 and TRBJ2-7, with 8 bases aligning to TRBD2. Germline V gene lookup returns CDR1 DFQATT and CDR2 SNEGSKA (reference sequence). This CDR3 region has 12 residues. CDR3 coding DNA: TGCGGTGCTTCCCGGGGGGGCAACGAGCAGTACTTC. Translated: CGASRGGNEQYF.

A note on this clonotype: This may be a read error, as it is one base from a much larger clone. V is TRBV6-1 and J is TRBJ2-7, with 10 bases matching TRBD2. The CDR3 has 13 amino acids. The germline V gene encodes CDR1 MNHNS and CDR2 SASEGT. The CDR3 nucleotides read TGTGACAGCTCTAGCGGGGGATCCTACGAGCAGTACTTC. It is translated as CDSSSGGSYEQYF.